Each of the 10 T cell receptor beta chains below was sequenced from the same sample in a study of blood T cell repertoires in COVID-19 (dated by TCRdb to the early 2020s). Libraries were built with the immunoSEQ multiplex PCR assay. Drawn from immuneACCESS, this table holds only the in-frame rearrangements with V and J called that TCRdb kept. Clones are partly lost; checked studies trace under half to an unresolved V gene and leave the rest unexplained. The sample data list 410,000 or so clones, and about 91% of these were observed just once. In total, the top ten clones hold approximately 1.5% of the sample. The sample was peripheral blood. All receptors derive from a woman between 40 and 50 years old with COVID-19, enrolled during active disease.

The table lists this clone with a few counts. The V call is TRBV30, the J call TRBJ2-7; TRBD1 matches 8 bases. This CDR3 comprises 14 residues. V dropped 2 bases and J dropped 3; count of bases not matched to a gene: 6. Germline CDR1 reads GTSNPN; CDR2 reads SVGIG (reference sequence). CDR3 DNA sequence: TGTGCCTGGAGTTCCGGGACAGGCCTCTACGAGCAGTACTTC. Residues: CAWSSGTGLYEQYF.

J is TRBJ1-1 and V is TRBV6-6, with 8 bases aligning to TRBD1. The CDR3 totals 12 residues. The germline CDR1 and CDR2 sequences are MNHNY and SVGAGI (reference sequence). V lost 6 bases and J lost 8; bases outside the gene matches: 5. CDR3 region: CASRPGTGEAFF. The CDR3 nucleotides are TGTGCCAGCAGGCCCGGGACAGGAGAAGCTTTCTTT.

In this sample, this clone turned up a few times. The rearrangement joins TRBV7-9 to TRBJ1-6, with 9 positions matching TRBD1. The CDR3 loop spans 15 amino acids. V dropped 3 bases and J dropped 14; count of bases not matched to a gene: 11. Looked up from germline, CDR1 is SEHNR and CDR2 is FQNEAQ (reference sequence). The CDR3 reads CASSLDGTGLSALHF. In DNA form, the CDR3 reads TGTGCCAGCAGCTTGGACGGGACAGGGCTCTCGGCCCTCCACTTT.

This chain connects TRBV30 to TRBJ2-7; TRBD2 might be the D (5 bases). This CDR3 has 14 residues. Trimming took off 7 bases at V and 6 bases at J, with 22 bases between the two ends. Looked up from germline, CDR1 is GTSNPN and CDR2 is SVGIG (reference sequence). The CDR3 sequence: CALTRAPSYGEQYF. The CDR3 DNA is TGTGCCTTGACGAGGGCGCCTAGCTACGGCGAGCAGTACTTC. The full variable domain, in which reference TRBV30 and TRBJ2-7 provide the parts outside the CDR3, is SQTIHQWPATLVQPVGSPLSLECTVEGTSNPNLYWYRQAAGRGLQLLFYSVGIGQISSEVPQNLSASRPQDRQFILSSKKLLLSDSGFYLCALTRAPSYGEQYFGPGTRLTVT.

This chain joins TRBV7-9 and TRBJ1-2, with 10 bases matching TRBD1. With 5 bases clipped from V and 1 base from J, the junction kept 4 bases outside the gene matches. CDR3 length equals 15 residues. Germline CDR1 and CDR2: SEHNR and FQNEAQ (reference sequence). The CDR3, as DNA: TGTGCCAGCAGCACCGACAGGGGGCATAACTATGGCTACACCTTC. Protein: CASSTDRGHNYGYTF. Full variable domain (missing parts from reference TRBV7-9 and TRBJ1-2): DTGVSQNPRHKITKRGQNVTFRCDPISEHNRLYWYRQTLGQGPEFLTYFQNEAQLEKSRLLSDRFSAERPKGSFSTLEIQRTEQGDSAMYLCASSTDRGHNYGYTFGSGTRLTVV.

This chain joins TRBV6-5 and TRBJ2-7, with 11 bases aligning to TRBD1. V lost 2 bases, J lost 2 bases, and 2 bases stayed unmatched. CDR1 is MNHEY, CDR2 SVGAGI, per germline. This CDR3 is built from 15 residues. CDR3 protein: CASSYGTGGPYEQYF. The DNA of the CDR3 is TGTGCCAGCAGTTACGGGACAGGGGGGCCCTACGAGCAGTACTTC.

This clone has a single count. The chain links TRBV28 to TRBJ2-7; possible D gene TRBD2, 6 bases. This CDR3 has 15 residues. Germline V CDR1 and CDR2: MDHEN, SYDVKM. The ends were cut back, 2 bases at V and 4 bases at J, with 15 bases in the middle. Here the CDR3 DNA reads TGTGCCAGCAGTTTAGGAGGGATTGTCCCTTACGAGCAGTACTTC. This codes for CASSLGGIVPYEQYF.

V usage is TRBV13 and J usage is TRBJ1-2; 9 bases match TRBD1. CDR1 and CDR2 (germline): PRHDT, FYEKMQ (reference sequence). This CDR3 is built from 15 residues. V lost 6 bases and J lost 2; bases outside the gene matches: 7. The CDR3 loop reads CASRIRGQGNYGYTF. CDR3 coding DNA: TGTGCCAGCAGGATACGAGGACAGGGGAACTATGGCTACACCTTC.

In its sample, this clone was seen once. The chain couples TRBV28 to TRBJ2-7; D is perhaps TRBD1 (5 bases). In germline, CDR1 is MDHEN, CDR2 SYDVKM. Trimming cost V 1 base and J 4 bases, with 11 bases left between them. The CDR3 totals 14 residues. The CDR3, as DNA: TGTGCCAGCAGTTTATCCAGGGCCCATTACGAGCAGTACTTC. It translates to CASSLSRAHYEQYF.

This chain uses TRBV7-9 with TRBJ1-1; unclear D gene. This CDR3 has 14 amino acids. The V gene lost 1 base and the J gene lost 0 bases, with 6 bases spanning the gap. Germline CDR1 and CDR2: SEHNR and FQNEAQ (reference sequence). The CDR3 sequence: CASSLEPVNTEAFF. CDR3 bases: TGTGCCAGCAGCTTAGAACCGGTGAACACTGAAGCTTTCTTT.